This T cell receptor beta chain was documented in a study of OX40 agonist ivuxolimab in advanced cancers. On this clone: The sample contains more than one DNA sequence encoding this CDR3.

The method was immunoSEQ multiplex PCR; TCRdb's version includes in-frame clones alone and lacks a portion of them. The sample has roughly 150,000 clones, under 95% seen once. The specimen comprised CD4+ or CD8+ T cells sorted from blood, sampled in a trial of the OX40 agonist ivuxolimab. This clonotype was obtained from an adult with an advanced solid tumor such as melanoma, head and neck, liver or kidney cancer.

DNA of the CDR3: TGTGCCAGCAGCCCGAGAGGTCAGGGAGCCTACGAGCAGTACTTC. Protein product: CASSPRGQGAYEQYF. The gene calls are TRBV9 and TRBJ2-7; tentatively, D is TRBD1 or TRBD2 (5 bases each). This CDR3 has 15 amino acids. Deletions cut 4 bases from V and 2 bases from J, with 16 bases between. Germline loops: CDR1 SGDLS, CDR2 YYNGEE.